The TCR beta chain under discussion was sequenced for a study of blood T cells in healthy people across ages. The authors ran a second PCR of roughly 6 to 12 cycles using a sample-barcoded 5' primer and a J-beta primer mix. Tags on each cDNA molecule came from a template-switch adaptor with 12 random nucleotides. MiXCR, run by TCRdb on the 5' RACE reads, gives a single entry per CDR3 protein. The sample consists of more than 800,000 distinct CDR3 sequences, roughly 26% of them appearing once. Aged roughly 6 to 95, donors were systemically healthy Caucasians from Russia. The receptor comes from a woman over 75 in good health. Sequenced input: blood.

The CDR3 DNA reads TGCGCCAGCAGCTTGGGACAGGAAGACTACGAGCAGTACTTC. Translation gives CASSLGQEDYEQYF. The chain employs TRBV5-1 and TRBJ2-7; the D gene is possibly TRBD1 (6 bases). V was shortened by 0 bases and J by 3 bases, with 10 bases between the two germline ends. The length of the CDR3 is 14 residues. Germline loops: CDR1 SGHRS, CDR2 YFSETQ.